These 21 T cell receptor beta chains came from one sample sequenced in a study of glioma-infiltrating T cells (dated by TCRdb to 2016 to 2017). Sequencer: Illumina MiSeq. TCR alpha and beta CDR3 regions were amplified with the iRepertoire nested amplicon-rescue multiplex PCR (arm-PCR) platform from RNA. TCRdb passed the public sequencing reads through fastp at Q25 and MiXCR, retaining productive beta sequences. Rows are combined by CDR3 protein, so each entry shows the most common genes and DNA. This sample lists roughly 120,000 distinct CDR3 sequences; less than 30% were detected once. 35% of the sample is in the top ten clones. The sequenced sample was glioma tissue, nonneoplastic brain tissue, or PBMCs (not recorded which). These receptors originate from a human donor with low-grade glioma or glioblastoma, undergoing nonglioma brain surgery, or in good health (not recorded which).

With respect to this clonotype: The missing conserved phenylalanine or tryptophan at the end of this CDR3 makes a read error likely. V and J are TRBV3-1 and TRBJ2-1; D is ambiguous. CDR1 and CDR2 from the germline V gene are LGHDT and YNNKEL (reference sequence). This CDR3 has 13 residues. Trimming removed 7 bases from V and 8 bases from J, with 15 bases in between. The CDR3 DNA reads as TGTGCCAGCAACACCCCCCCCGGGTATGAGCAGTTCCTC. Translated, it gives CASNTPPGYEQFL.

This clonotype was counted many times. The rearrangement uses TRBV27 and TRBJ2-4; D remains unclear. Per the germline V gene, CDR1 is MNHEY and CDR2 is SMNVEV (reference sequence). Trimming removed 4 bases from V and 8 bases from J, with 15 bases in between. The CDR3 covers 14 residues. The CDR3 loop is CASSWLNRVDIQYF. As DNA, the CDR3 is TGTGCCAGCAGTTGGCTAAATAGGGTGGACATTCAGTACTTC.

This clonotype was observed many times. V gene TRBV6-1 combines with J gene TRBJ2-5, with D perhaps matching TRBD1 (6 bases). This CDR3 contains 15 residues. V gave up 6 bases and J gave up 2 bases, with 16 bases separating them. Germline V gene lookup returns CDR1 MNHNS and CDR2 SASEGT. CDR3 nucleotides: TGTGCCAGCAGAGCTGACAGGTCGCAACAAGAGACCCAGTACTTC. Its protein product is CASRADRSQQETQYF.

This clonotype showed up many times. The chain combines TRBV7-2 with TRBJ2-3; D call uncertain. From germline, CDR1 is SGHTA and CDR2 FQGNSA. The CDR3 contains 14 residues. V was clipped by 5 bases and J by 2 bases, with 11 bases between them. The CDR3 nucleotides read TGTGCCAGCAGCCAAAACCGGGTCACAGATACGCAGTATTTT. Protein product: CASSQNRVTDTQYF. Full variable domain (remainder filled in from reference TRBV7-2 and TRBJ2-3): GAGVSQSPSNKVTEKGKDVELRCDPISGHTALYWYRQSLGQGLEFLIYFQGNSAPDKSGLPSDRFSAERTGGSVSTLTIQRTQQEDSAVYLCASSQNRVTDTQYFGPGTRLTVL.

This clonotype was counted ten times or more. The chain carries TRBV24-1 and TRBJ1-1; 11 bases map to TRBD1. The germline CDR1 and CDR2 sequences are KGHDR and SFDVKD. The CDR3 runs 15 residues. The junction had 4 bases not matched to a gene; V was cut back by 7 bases and J by 1 base. CDR3 sequence: CATSPGQGANTEAFF. DNA of the CDR3: TGTGCCACCAGCCCCGGACAGGGGGCGAACACTGAAGCTTTCTTT.

As regards this clonotype: This may stem from a read error, because a much larger clone lies one nucleotide away. This chain joins TRBV19 and TRBJ1-2, with 8 positions matching TRBD1. The CDR3 has 15 residues. CDR1 is LNHDA and CDR2 is SQIVND in the germline V gene (reference sequence). The CDR3 spells CDSSIGQGKNYGYTF. Written as DNA, the CDR3 is TGTGACAGTAGTATCGGACAGGGAAAAAACTATGGCTACACCTTC.

This clonotype was detected many times. The CDR3 nucleotides read TGTGCCAGCAGCCCCCACACAGGGGGAGTTCGACCCCAGCATTTT. It encodes CASSPHTGGVRPQHF. The V and J genes are TRBV12-3 or TRBV12-4 and TRBJ1-5, with TRBD1 matching 8 bases. V lost 6 bases and J lost 10; bases outside the gene matches: 14. This CDR3 spans 15 amino acids.

This clonotype was observed at least ten times. The rearrangement links TRBV6-2 or TRBV6-3 to TRBJ2-7; 8 positions match TRBD2. Per germline, CDR1 MNHEY and CDR2 SVGEGT. The CDR3 has 15 amino acids. V lost 5 bases to trimming and J lost 5 bases; unmatched junction nucleotides: 11. CDR3 in amino acids: CASSTGLAVPHEQYF. The CDR3 DNA sequence: TGTGCCAGCAGTACAGGACTAGCAGTCCCCCACGAGCAGTACTTC.

This clonotype was observed many times. V and J are TRBV6-1 and TRBJ2-5, with D unclear. Germline V gene lookup returns CDR1 MNHNS and CDR2 SASEGT. Trimming pared 5 bases from V and 2 bases from J, leaving 9 bases between. The CDR3 runs to 13 residues. The CDR3 loop is CASSPDTQETQYF. Here the CDR3 DNA reads TGTGCCAGCAGTCCAGACACACAAGAGACCCAGTACTTC.

The chain has TRBV6-6 and TRBJ1-1; D is unresolved. Trimming removed 2 bases from V and 10 bases from J, with 20 bases in between. The CDR3 is 15 amino acids. CDR1 is MNHNY, CDR2 SVGAGI, per germline (reference sequence). The CDR3 DNA sequence: TGTGCCAGCAGTTACCATTATCTACAGAGGGTGAGAGCTTTCTTT. Encoded protein: CASSYHYLQRVRAFF.

A note on this clonotype: One junction end does not reproduce the germline sequence, and a read error may be involved. The rearrangement uses TRBV28 and TRBJ2-3, with 7 bases that match TRBD1. The CDR3 extends over 15 amino acids. Germline loops: CDR1 MDHEN, CDR2 SYDVKM. Here the CDR3 reads CDSSAGTAETDTQYF. Written as DNA, the CDR3 is TGTGACAGCAGTGCCGGGACAGCGGAGACAGATACTCAGTATTTT.

This clonotype was observed a few times. V gene TRBV19 combines with J gene TRBJ2-3; 7 nucleotides match TRBD1. The J segment lost 4 bases and the V segment lost 3 bases, leaving 1 base of the junction unmatched. The CDR3 sequence is 13 residues long. The germline V gene has CDR1 LNHDA and CDR2 SQIVND (reference sequence). The CDR3, as DNA: TGTGCCAGTAGTATGACAGGGTCAGATACGCAGTATTTT. It yields the protein CASSMTGSDTQYF.

This clonotype came up many times. The chain carries TRBV7-9 and TRBJ1-2, with D possibly matching TRBD1 (5 bases). V was cut by 5 bases and J by 0 bases, with 13 bases left in between. The CDR3 spans 15 residues. CDR1 and CDR2 (germline): SEHNR, FQNEAQ (reference sequence). The CDR3 nucleotides are TGTGCCAGCAGCCAATTCGACAGCACTAACTATGGCTACACCTTC. It yields the protein CASSQFDSTNYGYTF.

Ten or more counts support this clonotype. The chain joins TRBV5-4 to TRBJ1-1, with TRBD1 matching over 7 bases. The CDR3 has 15 residues. Germline V CDR1 and CDR2: SGHNT, YYREEE (reference sequence). The ends lost 3 bases at V and 3 bases at J; junction bases unmatched: 8. CDR3 nucleotides: TGTGCCAGCAGCTCACCTGCGCAGGGGGACACTGAAGCTTTCTTT. It codes for CASSSPAQGDTEAFF.

This sequence joins TRBV30 and TRBJ1-3, with unresolved D. Germline CDR1 reads GTSNPN; CDR2 reads SVGIG (reference sequence). V lost 4 bases and J 2 bases, leaving 9 bases between the germline ends. This CDR3 region has 13 residues. CDR3 DNA sequence: TGTGCCTGGAAGCTGCAGGCTGGAAACACCATATATTTT. Translation gives CAWKLQAGNTIYF.

This clonotype was seen ten or more times. The chain is built from TRBV27 and TRBJ1-1; D is uncertain. This CDR3 spans 15 amino acids. The germline V and J ends were trimmed by 0 bases and 1 base, with 9 bases remaining between them. CDR1 is MNHEY and CDR2 is SMNVEV in the germline V gene (reference sequence). The CDR3 DNA reads TGTGCCAGCAGTTTATCATGGAAGGGGAACACTGAAGCTTTCTTT. Protein product: CASSLSWKGNTEAFF.

The chain is built from TRBV6-2 or TRBV6-3 and TRBJ2-3; a possible D gene is TRBD2 (5 bases). The CDR3 extends over 15 amino acids. The V gene's germline CDR1 is MNHEY and CDR2 SVGEGT. Trimming cost V 4 bases and J 3 bases, with 14 bases left between them. The CDR3: CASSSPRVETDTQYF. CDR3 nucleotides: TGTGCCAGCAGTTCTCCGAGGGTCGAGACAGATACGCAGTATTTT.

Ten or more counts support this clonotype. V usage is TRBV28 and J usage is TRBJ2-5, with 9 bases identical to TRBD1. From germline, CDR1 is MDHEN and CDR2 SYDVKM. V was clipped by 5 bases and J by 3 bases; unmatched bases: 4. The CDR3 has 14 amino acids. This CDR3 is CASSMDRGEETQYF. The CDR3 DNA reads as TGTGCCAGCAGTATGGACAGGGGAGAAGAGACCCAGTACTTC. The entire variable domain, with the rest obtained from reference TRBV28 and TRBJ2-5, is as follows: DVKVTQSSRYLVKRTGEKVFLECVQDMDHENMFWYRQDPGLGLRLIYFSYDVKMKEKGDIPEGYSVSREKKERFSLILESASTNQTSMYLCASSMDRGEETQYFGPGTRLLVL.

This clonotype appeared many times. The chain has TRBV27 and TRBJ1-1, with D possibly TRBD1 on 5 matching bases. CDR1 is MNHEY, CDR2 SMNVEV, per germline (reference sequence). This CDR3 is 16 amino acids long. V lost 6 bases, J lost 0 bases, and 17 bases lay in between. This chain's CDR3 is CASRSSGGRMNTEAFF. The CDR3 DNA reads TGTGCCAGCAGATCCTCTGGGGGGAGAATGAACACTGAAGCTTTCTTT.

This clonotype came up a few times. The chain links TRBV3-1 to TRBJ2-6; unclear D gene. V was pared by 2 bases and J by 12 bases, with 8 bases between. This CDR3 has 12 amino acids. Germline V gene lookup returns CDR1 LGHDT and CDR2 YNNKEL (reference sequence). The CDR3 protein is CASSQLYSVLTF. The CDR3 coding sequence is TGTGCCAGCAGCCAACTGTACAGCGTCCTGACTTTC.

This clonotype was seen ten or more times. The V call is TRBV28, the J call TRBJ1-4; no reliable D call. CDR1 and CDR2 from the germline V gene are MDHEN and SYDVKM. This CDR3 comprises 13 residues. Trimming removed 5 bases from V and 3 bases from J, with 7 bases in between. The CDR3 nucleotides read TGTGCCAGCAGTCCCCGACCTAATGAAAAACTGTTTTTT. Protein product: CASSPRPNEKLFF.